Following are 21 T cell receptor beta chains from one sample sequenced in a study of shared clonotypes between healthy human individuals. Sequenced by immunoSEQ multiplex PCR; TCRdb stores in-frame clones only, minus some. The top ten hold 0.11% of the sample, which has about 610,000 clones, around 96% seen once. Positively selected for CCR7, the CD45RO-negative cells used as naive CD8 cells excluded terminally differentiated effector memory CD45RA+ cells. The specimen sequenced was naive CD8+ T cells sorted from blood. Source of these receptors: a woman aged 25 to 39 in good health.

The chain employs TRBV13 and TRBJ2-7; 8 nucleotides align to TRBD2. This CDR3 is built from 17 residues. The V and J ends lost 0 bases and 2 bases, in that order; junction bases with no gene match: 9. CDR1 and CDR2 from the germline V gene are PRHDT and FYEKMQ (reference sequence). The CDR3, as DNA: TGTGCCAGCAGCTTAGGGTCGGCGGGAGGCGCAACCTACGAGCAGTACTTC. Translation gives CASSLGSAGGATYEQYF.

The CDR3 spells CASSVATSGSYEQYF. CDR3 in DNA: TGTGCCAGCAGCGTAGCGACTAGCGGATCCTACGAGCAGTACTTC. The chain couples TRBV9 to TRBJ2-7; the match to TRBD2 covers 9 bases. The CDR3 has 15 residues. Germline loops: CDR1 SGDLS, CDR2 YYNGEE. V was clipped by 0 bases and J by 1 base; unmatched bases: 2. Variable domain in full (rest from reference TRBV9 and TRBJ2-7): DSGVTQTPKHLITATGQRVTLRCSPRSGDLSVYWYQQSLDQGLQFLIQYYNGEERAKGNILERFSAQQFPDLHSELNLSSLELGDSALYFCASSVATSGSYEQYFGPGTRLTVT.

Points on this clone: The sample carries other DNA sequences with the same CDR3. The J gene is TRBJ2-7, the V gene TRBV27, with D unclear. Trimming took off 0 bases at V and 3 bases at J, with 12 bases between the two ends. Germline-derived CDR1 and CDR2 are MNHEY and SMNVEV (reference sequence). The CDR3 loop spans 15 amino acids. The CDR3 loop is CASSLSDRVGYEQYF. CDR3 coding DNA: TGTGCCAGCAGTTTATCCGATAGGGTCGGCTACGAGCAGTACTTC.

This clone came up once. This rearrangement joins TRBV29-1 to TRBJ1-1, with D perhaps TRBD1 (5 bases). Germline assignment: CDR1 SQVTM and CDR2 ANQGSEA. The CDR3 is 12 amino acids. The V end lost 5 bases, the J end lost 6 bases, and 13 bases lay between the germline ends. The CDR3 DNA reads TGCAGCGTTTTTGGGGGGGGACCTGAAGCTTTCTTT. Protein: CSVFGGGPEAFF.

The chain carries TRBV28 and TRBJ1-1, with D maybe TRBD1 (6 bases). CDR1 and CDR2 (germline): MDHEN, SYDVKM. Trimming left V 1 base short and J 2 bases short, with 8 bases between. The CDR3 covers 14 residues. CDR3 nucleotides: TGTGCCAGCAGTTTATACAGGGAAAACACTGAAGCTTTCTTT. This codes for CASSLYRENTEAFF.

This chain connects TRBV28 to TRBJ2-7; no reliable D call. The germline V gene has CDR1 MDHEN and CDR2 SYDVKM. The CDR3 is 11 amino acids. Trimming pared 6 bases from V and 5 bases from J, leaving 8 bases between. CDR3 sequence reads: CASRADNEQYF. Here the CDR3 DNA reads TGTGCCAGCAGGGCAGATAACGAGCAGTACTTC.

The rearrangement joins TRBV2 to TRBJ2-5; 11 nucleotides agree with TRBD2. With 7 bases clipped from V and 3 bases from J, the junction kept 10 bases outside the gene matches. The CDR3 runs 16 residues. The V gene's germline CDR1 is SNHLY and CDR2 FYNNEI. CDR3 sequence reads: CASMKPGLADKETQYF. CDR3 nucleotide sequence: TGTGCCAGCATGAAACCGGGACTAGCGGACAAAGAGACCCAGTACTTC.

The chain links TRBV5-5 to TRBJ1-2; D gene ambiguous. Germline loops: CDR1 SGHKS, CDR2 YYEKEE (reference sequence). The CDR3 has 13 residues. V shed 0 bases and J shed 7 bases, with 10 bases lying between them. This chain's CDR3 is CASSLGVPRGYTF. As DNA, the CDR3 is TGTGCCAGCAGCTTGGGGGTGCCCCGTGGCTACACCTTC. Looking up the rest from reference TRBV5-5 and TRBJ1-2 gives the full variable domain: DAGVTQSPTHLIKTRGQQVTLRCSPISGHKSVSWYQQVLGQGPQFIFQYYEKEERGRGNFPDRFSARQFPNYSSELNVNALLLGDSALYLCASSLGVPRGYTFGSGTRLTVV.

This clone was observed once. This chain connects TRBV6-6 to TRBJ2-1, with D possibly being TRBD1 or TRBD2 (5 bases each). The CDR3 has 14 residues. The V gene lost 0 bases and the J gene lost 5 bases, with 8 bases spanning the gap. CDR1 and CDR2 (germline): MNHNY, SVGAGI (reference sequence). As DNA, the CDR3 is TGTGCCAGCAGTTACTCGGGACCAAACAATGAGCAGTTCTTC. Its protein product is CASSYSGPNNEQFF.

This clone has a single count. The chain employs TRBV19 and TRBJ1-4; D remains ambiguous. Germline V gives CDR1 LNHDA, CDR2 SQIVND (reference sequence). With 2 bases removed from V and 3 bases from J, the gap between germline ends came to 10 bases. This CDR3 has 15 amino acids. This CDR3 is CASSIMGSSNEKLFF. CDR3 bases: TGTGCCAGTAGTATAATGGGGTCATCTAATGAAAAACTGTTTTTT. Full variable domain (rest looked up from reference TRBV19 and TRBJ1-4): DGGITQSPKYLFRKEGQNVTLSCEQNLNHDAMYWYRQDPGQGLRLIYYSQIVNDFQKGDIAEGYSVSREKKESFPLTVTSAQKNPTAFYLCASSIMGSSNEKLFFGSGTQLSVL.

The chain couples TRBV6-5 to TRBJ1-4; D is ambiguous. The CDR3 is made up of 15 amino acids. Germline V gene sequence: CDR1 MNHEY, CDR2 SVGAGI. V was shortened by 2 bases and J by 2 bases, with 9 bases between the two germline ends. CDR3 in DNA: TGTGCCAGCAGTTACAACGAAGGCACTAATGAAAAACTGTTTTTT. This sequence encodes CASSYNEGTNEKLFF.

This chain uses TRBV5-1 with TRBJ2-7; D may be TRBD1 (5 bases). The CDR3 runs to 15 residues. The V and J ends lost 9 bases and 0 bases respectively, with 19 bases between them. Germline CDR1 is SGHRS and CDR2 is YFSETQ. The CDR3 bases are TGCGCCACCTACCTGGGGCGCTCCTTCTCCTACGAGCAGTACTTC. Its protein is CATYLGRSFSYEQYF.

This chain connects TRBV4-1 to TRBJ2-5; weak D call: TRBD2 (6 bases). The V end lost 3 bases, the J end lost 1 base, and 12 bases lay between the germline ends. The germline CDR1 and CDR2 sequences are MGHRA and YSYEKL. The CDR3 is 15 amino acids. Here the CDR3 reads CASSHRWGVQETQYF. The CDR3 bases are TGCGCCAGCAGCCACCGTTGGGGGGTCCAAGAGACCCAGTACTTC.

The chain joins TRBV27 to TRBJ2-7; 11 nucleotides align to TRBD1. Looked up from germline, CDR1 is MNHEY and CDR2 is SMNVEV (reference sequence). The J segment lost 3 bases and the V segment lost 6 bases, leaving 7 bases of the junction unmatched. The CDR3 has 15 amino acids. The CDR3: CASSRIGTGGYEQYF. Written as DNA, the CDR3 is TGTGCCAGCAGCAGAATAGGGACAGGGGGCTACGAGCAGTACTTC.

The CDR3 DNA reads TGTGCCAGCAGCTTAGCTCCTAGTACCTACAATGAGCAGTTCTTC. Translation: CASSLAPSTYNEQFF. The rearrangement uses TRBV13 and TRBJ2-1; D uncertain. CDR1 and CDR2 from the germline V gene are PRHDT and FYEKMQ (reference sequence). The CDR3 contains 15 residues. The germline V and J ends were trimmed by 1 base and 2 bases, with 9 bases remaining between them. The variable domain in full, completed from reference TRBV13 and TRBJ2-1, reads AAGVIQSPRHLIKEKRETATLKCYPIPRHDTVYWYQQGPGQDPQFLISFYEKMQSDKGSIPDRFSAQQFSDYHSELNMSSLELGDSALYFCASSLAPSTYNEQFFGPGTRLTVL.

The rearrangement uses TRBV12-2 and TRBJ1-5. TRBV12-2 is listed as a pseudogene. CDR3 size: 13 residues. The CDR3 loop reads CASRSPVDQPQHF. The CDR3 region has the DNA TGTGCAAGTCGCTCCCCTGTGGATCAGCCCCAGCATTTT.

The rearrangement links TRBV7-9 to TRBJ2-1; TRBD2 agrees at 13 bases. Germline CDR1 is SEHNR and CDR2 is FQNEAQ (reference sequence). V lost 6 bases to trimming and J lost 8 bases; unmatched junction nucleotides: 16. CDR3 size: 18 residues. Written as DNA, the CDR3 is TGTGCCAGCAGAACGGACCTACTGCGGACTAGCGGGAGTTATGAGCAGTTCTTC. Its translation: CASRTDLLRTSGSYEQFF.

V usage is TRBV19 and J usage is TRBJ2-1; D might be TRBD1 (6 bases). The ends were cut back, 4 bases at V and 0 bases at J, with 10 bases in the middle. CDR3 size: 15 residues. Germline-derived CDR1 and CDR2 are LNHDA and SQIVND (reference sequence). The CDR3 region is CASSRPGHSYNEQFF. CDR3 bases: TGTGCCAGTAGTAGGCCGGGACACTCCTACAATGAGCAGTTCTTC.

The rearrangement links TRBV27 to TRBJ1-3; D call uncertain. V was clipped by 3 bases and J by 3 bases, with 12 bases between them. The CDR3 loop spans 15 amino acids. From germline, CDR1 is MNHEY and CDR2 SMNVEV (reference sequence). The CDR3 DNA sequence: TGTGCCAGCAGTTTTACCCTGGGCGGTGGAAACACCATATATTTT. Amino acid sequence: CASSFTLGGGNTIYF.

The sample holds one count of this clone. This chain uses TRBV4-2 with TRBJ2-6; 9 positions agree with TRBD2. The trim removed 4 bases at V and 3 bases at J, leaving 7 bases unmatched. The CDR3 runs to 17 residues. The germline gives CDR1 LGHNA, CDR2 YNFKEQ. The CDR3 loop is CASSPISGSYGANVLTF. The CDR3 DNA is TGTGCCAGCAGCCCCATTAGCGGGAGTTATGGGGCCAACGTCCTGACTTTC.

This clone was seen a few times. The chain employs TRBV28 and TRBJ2-1; 9 nucleotides agree with TRBD2. Germline trimming cut 9 bases from V and 3 bases from J; bases unmatched to any gene: 0. The CDR3 consists of 12 residues. Germline V lookup: CDR1 MDHEN, CDR2 SYDVKM. CDR3 DNA: TGTGCCAGTAGCGGGAGCTACAATGAGCAGTTCTTC. Translated: CASSGSYNEQFF. The complete variable domain, with remaining parts taken from reference TRBV28 and TRBJ2-1, reads DVKVTQSSRYLVKRTGEKVFLECVQDMDHENMFWYRQDPGLGLRLIYFSYDVKMKEKGDIPEGYSVSREKKERFSLILESASTNQTSMYLCASSGSYNEQFFGPGTRLTVL.